The 26 T cell receptor beta chains below come from one sample, sequenced in a study of cytomegalovirus exposure and HLA in healthy donors. 60 Vbeta and 13 Jbeta primers were used in PCR. TCRdb's table, derived via immunoSEQ multiplex PCR, lists solely in-frame clones and lacks some. The sample records about 36,000 clones, roughly 69% being singletons. Input material: PBMCs. The receptors shown here come from a man aged 30 to 45 in good health and CMV-seronegative.

This clone was seen ten or more times. The J gene is TRBJ2-5, the V gene TRBV10-3; D gene uncertain. Trimming left V 0 bases short and J 2 bases short, with 7 bases between. CDR1 is ENHRY, CDR2 SYGVKD, per germline. The CDR3 length is 14 residues. In DNA, the CDR3 is TGTGCCATCAGTGAGTCGAATAGTCAAGAGACCCAGTACTTC. This translates into CAISESNSQETQYF.

The chain carries TRBV4-1 and TRBJ2-2; D unresolved. The germline V and J ends were trimmed by 1 base and 8 bases, with 8 bases remaining between them. This CDR3 has 13 amino acids. Germline V gives CDR1 MGHRA, CDR2 YSYEKL. The CDR3 DNA reads TGCGCCAGCAGCCAAGCCCTAGGAGGGGAGCTGTTTTTT. It specifies CASSQALGGELFF.

This rearrangement joins TRBV6-5 to TRBJ1-6; 9 bases fit TRBD1. In germline, CDR1 is MNHEY, CDR2 SVGAGI. CDR3 length equals 13 residues. V gave up 6 bases and J gave up 9 bases; unmatched junction bases: 3. This CDR3 is CASRGTGTSPLHF. The DNA for the CDR3 is TGTGCCAGCAGAGGGACAGGGACTTCACCCCTCCACTTT.

The chain employs TRBV29-1 and TRBJ1-5; D is perhaps TRBD1 (6 bases). This CDR3 has 13 residues. Deletions cut 4 bases from V and 5 bases from J, with 12 bases between. Germline assignment: CDR1 SQVTM and CDR2 ANQGSEA. As DNA, the CDR3 is TGCAGCGTTGCCGGGACACCGGATCAGCCCCAGCATTTT. As protein: CSVAGTPDQPQHF.

In its sample, this clone was seen once. A read error may account for a junction end that differs from germline. The chain employs TRBV6-5 and TRBJ1-5, with 7 positions matching TRBD1. This CDR3 has 14 amino acids. From germline, CDR1 is MNHEY and CDR2 SVGAGI. The DNA of the CDR3 is TGTGCCAGCAGAGAGACAGGGAGCAATCGGCCCCAGCATTTT. Its protein product is CASRETGSNRPQHF.

The chain employs TRBV10-2 and TRBJ2-2; 8 bases are shared with TRBD2. The CDR3 contains 16 residues. With V trimmed by 2 bases and J by 4 bases, 6 bases remained unmatched. Germline values: CDR1 WSHSY, CDR2 SAAADI. CDR3 sequence reads: CASSERAGVSTGELFF. CDR3 in DNA: TGCGCCAGCAGTGAGAGAGCGGGAGTTTCCACCGGGGAGCTGTTTTTT.

The rearrangement links TRBV11-2 to TRBJ2-7, with 7 nucleotides matching TRBD1. The CDR3 is made up of 15 amino acids. The germline gives CDR1 SGHAT, CDR2 FQNNGV. V was clipped by 5 bases and J by 6 bases; unmatched bases: 13. The chain's CDR3 is CASSNRDSYLREQYF. The CDR3 region has the DNA TGTGCCAGCAGCAACCGGGACAGCTACCTCCGCGAGCAGTACTTC.

This clone has only a few counts. The V gene is TRBV29-1, the J gene TRBJ1-1, with TRBD1 identical over 7 bases. Germline CDR1 reads SQVTM; CDR2 reads ANQGSEA. This CDR3 spans 13 amino acids. V gave up 7 bases and J gave up 11 bases; unmatched junction bases: 16. The CDR3 reads CSASFAEGGLAFF. The CDR3 coding sequence is TGCAGCGCTTCATTTGCGGAAGGGGGCTTGGCTTTCTTT. The whole variable domain, filled in from reference TRBV29-1 and TRBJ1-1, reads SAVISQKPSRDICQRGTSLTIQCQVDSQVTMMFWYRQQPGQSLTLIATANQGSEATYESGFVIDKFPISRPNLTFSTLTVSNMSPEDSSIYLCSASFAEGGLAFFGQGTRLTVV.

V and J are TRBV5-1 and TRBJ1-6; D possibly corresponds to TRBD1 (5 bases). V lost 3 bases and J 9 bases, leaving 13 bases between the germline ends. This CDR3 is built from 14 residues. Germline lookup yields CDR1 SGHRS and CDR2 YFSETQ. The CDR3 region has the DNA TGCGCCAGCAGCTCGGGAGGTCAGGGTTCACCCCTCCACTTT. Residues: CASSSGGQGSPLHF. The whole variable domain, remainder taken from reference TRBV5-1 and TRBJ1-6, is KAGVTQTPRYLIKTRGQQVTLSCSPISGHRSVSWYQQTPGQGLQFLFEYFSETQRNKGNFPGRFSGRQFSNSRSEMNVSTLELGDSALYLCASSSGGQGSPLHFGNGTRLTVT.

The chain combines TRBV2 with TRBJ1-4; the match to TRBD1 covers 8 bases. Trimming removed 6 bases from V and 3 bases from J; junction bases left unmatched: 6. In germline, CDR1 is SNHLY, CDR2 FYNNEI. This CDR3 has 15 residues. The DNA of the CDR3 is TGTGCCAGCAGGAACCAGGGGGCGGCTAATGAAAAACTGTTTTTT. Translated, it gives CASRNQGAANEKLFF.

This sequence joins TRBV10-3 and TRBJ1-2; D is possibly TRBD1 (5 bases). Germline values: CDR1 ENHRY, CDR2 SYGVKD. Trimming left V 0 bases short and J 6 bases short, with 8 bases between. The CDR3 consists of 13 residues. CDR3 loop: CAISESLGDGYTF. CDR3 bases: TGTGCCATCAGTGAGTCCTTAGGGGATGGCTACACCTTC.

This clone showed up many times. V usage is TRBV4-2 and J usage is TRBJ1-1; 8 nucleotides agree with TRBD1. Germline V gene lookup returns CDR1 LGHNA and CDR2 YNFKEQ. Germline trimming cut 4 bases from V and 4 bases from J; bases unmatched to any gene: 11. The CDR3 consists of 16 residues. The DNA for the CDR3 is TGTGCCAGCAGCCCTCGGCAGGACAGGGTGCCCACTGAAGCTTTCTTT. It codes for CASSPRQDRVPTEAFF.

The chain carries TRBV6-5 and TRBJ2-7, with D perhaps matching TRBD2 (5 bases). Germline CDR1 MNHEY, CDR2 SVGAGI. The CDR3 has 14 amino acids. Trimming left V 6 bases short and J 2 bases short, with 14 bases between. For the CDR3, the DNA is TGTGCCAGCAGGAAGGGAGTTGGGACCTACGAGCAGTACTTC. Translation gives CASRKGVGTYEQYF.

The V and J genes are TRBV5-4 and TRBJ2-7; possibly TRBD2 for D (5 bases). V shed 0 bases and J shed 3 bases, with 7 bases lying between them. The CDR3 sequence is 13 residues long. Germline CDR1 reads SGHNT; CDR2 reads YYREEE (reference sequence). The CDR3 region has the DNA TGTGCCAGCAGCTTGGCGGGGTACTACGAGCAGTACTTC. It is translated as CASSLAGYYEQYF.

The chain is built from TRBV4-1 and TRBJ2-3; the D gene is possibly TRBD1 (6 bases). V was shortened by 6 bases and J by 0 bases, with 13 bases between the two germline ends. In germline, CDR1 is MGHRA, CDR2 YSYEKL. The CDR3 is 15 residues long. The CDR3: CASSLTGTSTDTQYF. Here the CDR3 DNA reads TGCGCCAGCAGTCTTACAGGGACCAGCACAGATACGCAGTATTTT.

The rearrangement uses TRBV5-4 and TRBJ1-2; 8 bases agree with TRBD1. The CDR3 has 17 amino acids. The germline CDR1 and CDR2 sequences are SGHNT and YYREEE (reference sequence). After removal of 0 bases from V and 3 bases from J, the junction contained 10 bases not matched to a gene. The CDR3 DNA follows: TGTGCCAGCAGCTTGGGTGCAGGGGGCAGGAATGACTATGGCTACACCTTC. Amino acid sequence: CASSLGAGGRNDYGYTF.

Only one count was recorded for this clone. The chain uses TRBV20-1 and TRBJ2-1; TRBD1 is a possible D gene (6 bases). The CDR3 spans 11 residues. V was cut by 6 bases and J by 6 bases, with 9 bases left in between. Germline CDR1 reads DFQATT; CDR2 reads SNEGSKA (reference sequence). CDR3 coding DNA: TGCAGTGCCCTAGGGGGCAATGAGCAGTTCTTC. Translation: CSALGGNEQFF.

CDR3 coding DNA: TGTGCCAGCGCCCCGCCCGGCAGGAACATGAAGGCTTTCTTT. It encodes CASAPPGRNMKAFF. V and J are TRBV27 and TRBJ1-1; no reliable D call. This CDR3 comprises 14 residues. V was shortened by 8 bases and J by 11 bases, with 24 bases between the two germline ends. Per germline, CDR1 MNHEY and CDR2 SMNVEV (reference sequence).

This clone is judged medium-sized. Other DNA sequences from this sample encode an identical CDR3 as well. V and J are TRBV11-3 and TRBJ2-2; no clear D gene. Trimming took off 1 base at V and 3 bases at J, with 6 bases between the two ends. The CDR3 has 14 residues. The germline CDR1 and CDR2 sequences are SGHNT and YENEEA. In nucleotides, the CDR3 is TGTGCCAGCAGCTTAGGAGGTGACACCGGGGAGCTGTTTTTT. It encodes CASSLGGDTGELFF.

This rearrangement joins TRBV5-4 to TRBJ2-1, with 9 bases that match TRBD2. The CDR3 runs 13 residues. Germline-derived CDR1 and CDR2 are SGHNT and YYREEE (reference sequence). V was clipped by 3 bases and J by 12 bases; unmatched bases: 7. The CDR3 bases are TGTGCCAGCAGCTCGGCCTCTAGCGGGACGCAGTTCTTC. Its protein product is CASSSASSGTQFF.

This chain links TRBV25-1 with TRBJ1-2; no reliable D call. V was cut by 6 bases and J by 7 bases, with 18 bases left in between. The CDR3 has 14 residues. Germline V gives CDR1 MGHDK, CDR2 SYGVNS. The CDR3 DNA reads as TGTGCCAGCAGCCCTAGCATACGGGCGGGTGGCTACACCTTC. Protein product: CASSPSIRAGGYTF.

The chain recombines TRBV20-1 with TRBJ2-7; 8 bases are shared with TRBD1. CDR3 size: 11 residues. Trimming cost V 5 bases and J 6 bases; bases outside gene matches: 3. Per germline, CDR1 DFQATT and CDR2 SNEGSKA (reference sequence). The CDR3 nucleotides read TGCAGTGCTGGACAGGGAAGCGAGCAGTACTTC. Its translation is CSAGQGSEQYF.

The chain joins TRBV5-4 to TRBJ2-7; 8 bases line up with TRBD2. Germline assignment: CDR1 SGHNT and CDR2 YYREEE (reference sequence). The CDR3 is made up of 16 amino acids. The V and J ends lost 0 bases and 7 bases, in that order; junction bases with no gene match: 12. In DNA form, the CDR3 reads TGTGCCAGCAGCTTGGGGGTAGCGGGATACGGTGGTGAGCAGTACTTC. Translation gives CASSLGVAGYGGEQYF.

This clone was counted between two and nine times. CDR3: CASSQGQLAKNIQYF. The DNA for the CDR3 is TGCGCCAGCAGCCAAGGACAGTTAGCCAAAAACATTCAGTACTTC. The chain has TRBV4-1 and TRBJ2-4; TRBD1 might be the D (5 bases). CDR3 length equals 15 residues. V lost 1 base and J lost 0, with 7 bases in between. The germline V gene encodes CDR1 MGHRA and CDR2 YSYEKL.

V and J are TRBV9 and TRBJ2-4, with 10 bases identical to TRBD1. The CDR3 consists of 16 residues. The germline V gene has CDR1 SGDLS and CDR2 YYNGEE. V lost 4 bases and J lost 5; bases outside the gene matches: 9. The CDR3 reads CASSSRDRGHENIQYF. Written as DNA, the CDR3 is TGTGCCAGCAGCTCTCGGGACAGGGGTCACGAAAACATTCAGTACTTC.

J is TRBJ2-3 and V is TRBV5-1; D remains unclear. The V and J ends lost 2 bases and 2 bases respectively, with 18 bases between them. The CDR3 extends over 17 amino acids. CDR1 SGHRS and CDR2 YFSETQ come from the germline V gene. The CDR3 loop is CASSLGVNPKHTDTQYF. In nucleotides, the CDR3 is TGCGCCAGCAGCTTAGGAGTCAATCCCAAGCACACAGATACGCAGTATTTT. The full variable domain, completed using reference TRBV5-1 and TRBJ2-3, is KAGVTQTPRYLIKTRGQQVTLSCSPISGHRSVSWYQQTPGQGLQFLFEYFSETQRNKGNFPGRFSGRQFSNSRSEMNVSTLELGDSALYLCASSLGVNPKHTDTQYFGPGTRLTVL.